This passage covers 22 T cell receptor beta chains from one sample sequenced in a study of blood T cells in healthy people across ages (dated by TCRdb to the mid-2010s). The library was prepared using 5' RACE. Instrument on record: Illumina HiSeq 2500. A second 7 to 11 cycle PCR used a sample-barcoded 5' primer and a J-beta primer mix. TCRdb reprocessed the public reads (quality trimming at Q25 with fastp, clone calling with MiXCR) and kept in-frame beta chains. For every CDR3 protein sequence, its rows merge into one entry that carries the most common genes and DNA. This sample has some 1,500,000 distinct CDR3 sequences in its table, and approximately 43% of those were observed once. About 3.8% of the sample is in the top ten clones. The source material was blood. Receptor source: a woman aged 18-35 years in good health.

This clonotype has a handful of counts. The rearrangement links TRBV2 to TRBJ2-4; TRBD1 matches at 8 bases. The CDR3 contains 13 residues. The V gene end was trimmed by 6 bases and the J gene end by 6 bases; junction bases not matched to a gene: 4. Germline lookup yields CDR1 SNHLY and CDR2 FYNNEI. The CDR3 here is CASSDDRGNIQYF. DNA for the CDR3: TGTGCCAGCAGCGACGACAGGGGAAACATTCAGTACTTC.

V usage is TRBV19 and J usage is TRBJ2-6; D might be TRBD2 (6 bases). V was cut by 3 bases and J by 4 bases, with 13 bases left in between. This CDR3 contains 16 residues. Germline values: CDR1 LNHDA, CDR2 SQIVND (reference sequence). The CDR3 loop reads CASSIGDFAGANVLTF. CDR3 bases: TGTGCCAGTAGTATTGGGGACTTCGCCGGGGCCAACGTCCTGACTTTC.

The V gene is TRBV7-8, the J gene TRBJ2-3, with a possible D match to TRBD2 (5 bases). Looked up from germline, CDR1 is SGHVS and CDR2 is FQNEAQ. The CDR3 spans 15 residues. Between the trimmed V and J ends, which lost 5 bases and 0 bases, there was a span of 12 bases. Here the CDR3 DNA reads TGTGCCAGCAGCCCTTGGCGGGCTAGCACAGATACGCAGTATTTT. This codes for CASSPWRASTDTQYF. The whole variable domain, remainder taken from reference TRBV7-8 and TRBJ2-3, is GAGVSQSPRYKVAKRGQDVALRCDPISGHVSLFWYQQALGQGPEFLTYFQNEAQLDKSGLPSDRFFAERPEGSVSTLKIQRTQQEDSAVYLCASSPWRASTDTQYFGPGTRLTVL.

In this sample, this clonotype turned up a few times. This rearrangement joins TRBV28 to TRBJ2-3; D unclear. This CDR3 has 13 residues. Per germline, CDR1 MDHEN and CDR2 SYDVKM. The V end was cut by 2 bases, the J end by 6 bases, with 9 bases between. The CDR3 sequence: CASSLAFRDTQYF. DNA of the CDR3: TGTGCCAGCAGTTTAGCCTTTCGGGATACGCAGTATTTT.

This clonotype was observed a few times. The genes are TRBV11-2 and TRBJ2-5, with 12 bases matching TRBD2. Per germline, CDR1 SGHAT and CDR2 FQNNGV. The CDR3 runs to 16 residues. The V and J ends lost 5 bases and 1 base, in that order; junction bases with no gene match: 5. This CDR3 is CASSLGTSGFQETQYF. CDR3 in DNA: TGTGCCAGCAGCCTCGGGACTAGCGGGTTCCAAGAGACCCAGTACTTC. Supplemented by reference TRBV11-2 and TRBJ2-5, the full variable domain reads EAGVAQSPRYKIIEKRQSVAFWCNPISGHATLYWYQQILGQGPKLLIQFQNNGVVDDSQLPKDRFSAERLKGVDSTLKIQPAKLEDSAVYLCASSLGTSGFQETQYFGPGTRLLVL.

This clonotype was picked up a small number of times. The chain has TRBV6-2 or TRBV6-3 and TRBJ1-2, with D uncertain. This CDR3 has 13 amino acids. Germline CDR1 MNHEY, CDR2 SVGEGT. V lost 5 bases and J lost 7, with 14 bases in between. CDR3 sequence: CASSLQGKRGYTF. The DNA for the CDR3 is TGTGCCAGCAGTCTACAAGGGAAGCGTGGCTACACCTTC.

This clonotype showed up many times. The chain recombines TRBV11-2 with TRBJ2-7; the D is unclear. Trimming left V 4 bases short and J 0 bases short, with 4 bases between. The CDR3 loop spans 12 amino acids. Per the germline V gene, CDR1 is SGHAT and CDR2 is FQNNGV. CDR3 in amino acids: CASSWLSYEQYF. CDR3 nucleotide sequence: TGTGCCAGCAGCTGGCTCTCCTACGAGCAGTACTTC.

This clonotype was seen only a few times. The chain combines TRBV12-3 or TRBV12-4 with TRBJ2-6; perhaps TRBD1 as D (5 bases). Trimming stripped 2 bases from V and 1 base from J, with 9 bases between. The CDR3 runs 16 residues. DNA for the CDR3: TGTGCCAGCAGTTTACAGGGTGGATCTGGGGCCAACGTCCTGACTTTC. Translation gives CASSLQGGSGANVLTF.

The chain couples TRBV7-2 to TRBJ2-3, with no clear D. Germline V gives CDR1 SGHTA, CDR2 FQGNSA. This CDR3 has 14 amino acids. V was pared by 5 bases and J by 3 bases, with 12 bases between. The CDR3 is CASSPALVTDTQYF. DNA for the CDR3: TGTGCCAGCAGCCCAGCGCTAGTGACAGATACGCAGTATTTT.

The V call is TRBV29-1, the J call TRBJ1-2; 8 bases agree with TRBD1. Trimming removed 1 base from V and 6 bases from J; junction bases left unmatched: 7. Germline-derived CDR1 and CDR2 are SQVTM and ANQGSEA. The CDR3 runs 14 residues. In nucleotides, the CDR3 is TGCAGCGTTGAAGCCCTGGACAGGGTAAATGGCTACACCTTC. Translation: CSVEALDRVNGYTF.

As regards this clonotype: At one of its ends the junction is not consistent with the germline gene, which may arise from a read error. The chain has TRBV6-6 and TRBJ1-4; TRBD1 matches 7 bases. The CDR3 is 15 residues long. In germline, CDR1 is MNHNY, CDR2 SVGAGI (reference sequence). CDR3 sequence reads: CASSPKTGRNEKLFF. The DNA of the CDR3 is TGTGCTAGCAGTCCCAAGACAGGGCGTAATGAAAAACTGTTTTTT.

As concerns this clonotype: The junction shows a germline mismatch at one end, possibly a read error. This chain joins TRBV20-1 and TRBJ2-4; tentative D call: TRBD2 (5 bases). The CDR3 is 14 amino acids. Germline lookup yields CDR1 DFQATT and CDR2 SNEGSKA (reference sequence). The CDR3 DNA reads TGCAGTGCTAGGCTGCCGGAGGCCAAAAACATTCGGTACTTC. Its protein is CSARLPEAKNIRYF.

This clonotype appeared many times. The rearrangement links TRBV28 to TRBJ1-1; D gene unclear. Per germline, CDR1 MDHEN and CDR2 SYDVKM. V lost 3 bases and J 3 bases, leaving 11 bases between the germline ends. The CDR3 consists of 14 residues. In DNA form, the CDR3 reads TGTGCCAGCAGTTTTGAGGAACTCCACACTGAAGCTTTCTTT. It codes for CASSFEELHTEAFF.

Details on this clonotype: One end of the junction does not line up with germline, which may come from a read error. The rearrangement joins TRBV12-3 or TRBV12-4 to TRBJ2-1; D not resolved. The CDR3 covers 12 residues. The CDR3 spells CASTSPLHEQFF. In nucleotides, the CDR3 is TGTGCAAGCACTTCCCCCCTTCATGAGCAGTTCTTC.

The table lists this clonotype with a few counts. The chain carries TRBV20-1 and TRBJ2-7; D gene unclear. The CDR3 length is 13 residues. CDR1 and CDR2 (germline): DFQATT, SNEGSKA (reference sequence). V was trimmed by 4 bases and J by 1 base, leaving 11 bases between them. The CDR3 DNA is TGCAGTGCTATGACTGAGAGGTCCTACGAGCAGTACTTC. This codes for CSAMTERSYEQYF.

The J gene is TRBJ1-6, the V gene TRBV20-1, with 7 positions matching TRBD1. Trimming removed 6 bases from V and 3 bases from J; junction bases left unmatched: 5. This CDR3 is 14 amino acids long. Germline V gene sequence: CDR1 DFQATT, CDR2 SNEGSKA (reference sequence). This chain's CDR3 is CSAADRDYNSPLHF. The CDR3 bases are TGCAGTGCGGCCGACAGGGACTATAATTCACCCCTCCACTTT.

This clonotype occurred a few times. The CDR3 is CASSYADVDPEGYTF. CDR3 DNA sequence: TGTGCCAGCAGTTACGCGGACGTGGACCCCGAGGGCTACACCTTC. J is TRBJ1-2 and V is TRBV6-5; D call uncertain. This CDR3 has 15 amino acids. The germline V and J ends were trimmed by 2 bases and 8 bases, with 18 bases remaining between them. CDR1 is MNHEY, CDR2 SVGAGI, per germline.

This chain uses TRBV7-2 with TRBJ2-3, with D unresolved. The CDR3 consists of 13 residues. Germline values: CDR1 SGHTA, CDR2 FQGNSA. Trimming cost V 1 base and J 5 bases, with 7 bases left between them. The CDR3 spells CASSLEAEDTQYF. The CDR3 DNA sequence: TGTGCCAGCAGCTTAGAGGCGGAAGATACGCAGTATTTT.

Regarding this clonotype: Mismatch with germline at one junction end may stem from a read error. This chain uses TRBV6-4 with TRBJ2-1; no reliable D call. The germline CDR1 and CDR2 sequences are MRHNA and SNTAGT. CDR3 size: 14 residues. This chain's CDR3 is CASTRHFSHNEQFF. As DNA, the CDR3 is TGTGCCAGCACCCGACACTTCTCCCACAATGAGCAGTTCTTC.

CDR3 sequence reads: CASNGKDRGEAFF. The DNA of the CDR3 is TGCGCCAGCAACGGTAAGGATCGGGGTGAAGCTTTCTTT. V and J are TRBV5-1 and TRBJ1-1; the D is unclear. The CDR3 is made up of 13 amino acids. The V and J ends lost 6 bases and 7 bases respectively, with 16 bases between them. The germline V gene encodes CDR1 SGHRS and CDR2 YFSETQ.

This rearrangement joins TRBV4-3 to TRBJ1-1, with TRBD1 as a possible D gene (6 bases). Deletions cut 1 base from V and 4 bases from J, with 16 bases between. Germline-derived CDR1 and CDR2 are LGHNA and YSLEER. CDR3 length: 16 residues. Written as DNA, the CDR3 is TGCGCCAGCAGCCAAGGTCGGCCGGGGGCGTTCACTGAAGCTTTCTTT. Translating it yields CASSQGRPGAFTEAFF.

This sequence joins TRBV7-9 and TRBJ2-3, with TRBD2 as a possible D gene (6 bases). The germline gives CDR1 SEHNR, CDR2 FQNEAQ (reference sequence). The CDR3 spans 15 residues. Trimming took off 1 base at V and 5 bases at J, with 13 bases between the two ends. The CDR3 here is CASSLGDLAIDTQYF. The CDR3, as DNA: TGTGCCAGCAGCTTAGGGGATCTAGCGATAGATACGCAGTATTTT.